This T cell receptor beta chain is from a study of identical twins. For this clonotype: Its antigen is not identified.

Study-wide results and caveats: The abundant beta clonotypes from cord blood had fewer insertions, and memory repertoires had none of this. The study drew conclusions from cross-sectional statistical analysis, not from following the same donors.

Through template switching, a universal primer site was introduced, and the cDNA contained unique molecular identifiers. TCRdb used MiXCR to reprocess the 5' RACE reads, holding one entry per CDR3 protein. The table has 200,000 or so distinct CDR3 sequences, less than 8% seen once. CDR1 and CDR2 (germline): SEHNR, FQNEAQ (reference sequence). CDR3 length: 12 amino acids. Trimming removed 2 bases at V and 8 bases at J, with 9 bases between. These data are also associated with another study on yellow fever vaccine responses in identical twins. This second study says: Twin vaccine T cell responses reportedly seemed partly convergent, partly personalized.

The receptor's source is a woman under 30 in good health. Sequences were obtained from memory (CD45RO+) T cells sorted from blood. The rearrangement joins TRBV7-9 to TRBJ1-2; D is ambiguous. The DNA of the CDR3 is TGTGCCAGCAGCTTATTTGTAGAGGGCTACACCTTC. Translated: CASSLFVEGYTF.